This T cell receptor beta chain is from a study of blood T cells in healthy people across ages. Study-wide findings and caveats: Researchers said unsorted PBMCs prevented a conclusive naive versus antigen-experienced comparison. Strong correlation was found linking TCR beta diversity to naive T cell percentage.

The amount of total RNA extracted per sample was at least 5.5 micrograms. The V and J ends lost 5 bases and 8 bases, in that order; junction bases with no gene match: 6. This CDR3 spans 13 amino acids. Regarding this clonotype: Its specificity is not known.

A second about 7 to 11 cycle PCR used barcoded and J-beta primers. Each CDR3 protein is one row after TCRdb ran MiXCR on the 5' RACE reads. The sample lists 850,000 to 1,000,000 distinct CDR3 sequences; about 48% were seen once. Sequenced material: blood. The chain recombines TRBV12-3 or TRBV12-4 with TRBJ2-4; 7 positions match TRBD2. This sequence was found in a man aged 25 to 40 in good health. Here the CDR3 reads CASSGGEIYIQYF. The DNA of the CDR3 is TGTGCCAGCAGTGGGGGGGAGATTTACATTCAGTACTTC.